This T cell receptor (beta chain) was found in a study of tumor-infiltrating lymphocytes in primary liver carcinoma (TCRdb year 2017). For context, the study as a whole: The five patients, three men and two women aged 30 to 69 years, had hepatocellular carcinoma (four) or combined HCC and intrahepatic cholangiocarcinoma (one). For each liver tumor, the study sampled five regions along with adjacent normal tissue and blood, and applied TCRbeta repertoire sequencing, expression microarrays and whole-exome sequencing. To link TCRbeta repertoire diversity to the local molecular phenotype, the 20 to 30 tumor region samples were profiled with Agilent mRNA microarrays. Samples yielded roughly 3.5 to 7.13 million productive TCRbeta reads; read depth did not differ significantly between tissue types. A total of about 35 specimens from 5 patients underwent TCRbeta repertoire sequencing, comprising about 25 tumor regions, 5 adjacent noncancerous liver tissues and 5 peripheral blood samples. The five patients had tumors of stage T1-T3 N0M0, with maximum diameters ranging from roughly 4.2 to 11 cm. Reproducibility between technical replicate repertoires was high, with correlation coefficients above 0.95 and mean shared-clone rates roughly 0.87.

Using a constant-region primer and ProtoScript II reverse transcriptase, TCRbeta-specific cDNA was reverse-transcribed from roughly 460 ng total RNA. The TCRbeta libraries were prepared through three rounds of nested multiplex PCR following a slightly modified ARM-PCR procedure. Each of the first two PCR rounds ran for about 9 cycles and used multiplex TRBV1-TRBV30 forward primers together with a Cbeta reverse primer. Sample barcodes and Illumina adapters were added in a final 25-cycle PCR using Deep VentR polymerase. Before sequencing, amplicons of 200-500 bp were gel-purified using a QIAquick gel extraction kit. An Illumina HiSeq 2500 was used to sequence the TCRbeta amplicons with 250-bp paired-end reads. The original pipeline was this. Trimmomatic v0.33 was used to quality-trim the reads, and FLASH v1.2.11 was used to merge paired reads so that full CDR3 sequences could be recovered. V, D and J germline segments were assigned to the rearranged TCRbeta sequences using MiGEC v1.2.1b. Clonotype statistics and Shannon-Wiener diversity indices were calculated with VDJtools v1.0.0. Except for diversity analysis, only each sample's 250 most abundant clonotypes were used in subsequent analyses to reduce sampling bias. TCRdb reprocessing: public reads trimmed at Q25 with fastp, clones called with MiXCR, in-frame beta chains kept. Each CDR3 protein appears once, grouped with its most common genes and DNA. These V and J calls rely on TCRdb rather than the paper's analysis. The sample table shows 55,000 to 65,000 distinct CDR3 sequences, and 65% to 80% are seen once. Jointly, the top ten make up around 50% of the sample.

Without any cell sorting, total RNA and DNA were extracted together from about 20-30 mg of bulk tissue using the AllPrep DNA/RNA mini kit. Between November 2015 and early 2016, roughly 5 patients in China with histopathologically diagnosed primary liver carcinoma had their tumors surgically resected. At the time of sampling, the patients were treatment-naive and had chronic HBV infection. Each tumor was sampled at five spatially separated regions: the tumor centre plus the superior, inferior, left-lateral and right-lateral poles. Histology showed that every tumor sample contained more than 80% viable tumor cells. Pieces of fresh tumor and adjacent tissue were cut in half, with one half kept in RNAlater at -80 degrees C and the other half sent for histology. Spanning cysteine to phenylalanine, the CDR3 consists of 15 amino acids. Just CDR3 DNA is preserved here, 45 bases in frame from base 1. The germline V gene gives CDR1 as SGHNT and CDR2 as YENEEA.

A remark on this clonotype: Its antigen target is currently unknown. A clone one base away is much larger, so this may be a read error.

Findings and caveats that apply to the study as a whole: Just about 7.5-24% of top clones turned up in all five regions of a tumor, which suggests spatial heterogeneity among tumor-infiltrating T cells. Compared with blood, tumors had a significantly larger share of the repertoire taken up by the top 250 clones (p = 0.039). Only the TCR beta chain was sequenced, which likely underestimates true repertoire diversity because unpaired alpha chains were not captured. Comparison of CD4+ and CD8+ T cell repertoires was precluded by the use of bulk unsorted samples. Pairs of tumor regions showed greater repertoire overlap (mean about 36%) than tumor-adjacent pairs (17%) or tumor-blood pairs (approximately 15%), which is consistent with antigen-driven expansion. The study included only five patients, and the authors note findings should be validated in a larger study.

Material for sequencing was liver tumor tissue from sampling region 2. This specimen's cell subset or site label, per the study, means: tumor region T2, inferior pole. This receptor was taken from a man between 40 and 49 years old with primary liver carcinoma and hepatitis B virus infection. Here the chain combines TRBV11-3 and TRBJ2-2, and TRBD1 may be the D gene, going by 6 matching bases. Here is the DNA: TGTGCCGGCAGCTTGTCCCCCAGGGGCGATGCGGAGCTGTTTTTT. Its amino acids are CAGSLSPRGDAELFF.